Below, 26 T cell receptor beta chains from the same sample are listed, as sequenced in a study of blood T cell repertoires in COVID-19. Assay: immunoSEQ multiplex PCR; the TCRdb copy retains only in-frame clones and omits some. The table lists tens of thousands of clones, about 90% of them singletons. The sample taken for sequencing was peripheral blood. All receptors derive from a human donor in a cohort sampled during active COVID-19.

The CDR3 DNA reads as TGTGCCAGCAGCCCTCGGAGGACTGAAGCTTTCTTT. Translated: CASSPRRTEAFF. The rearrangement joins TRBV5-8 to TRBJ1-1; D unresolved. This CDR3 is built from 12 residues. Germline CDR1 and CDR2: SGHTS and YDEGEE. V dropped 4 bases and J dropped 5 bases, with 9 bases sitting between them.

The chain is built from TRBV4-1 and TRBJ2-6; tentatively, D is TRBD1 (5 bases). The CDR3 spans 17 residues. Germline CDR1 is MGHRA and CDR2 is YSYEKL. V was pared by 5 bases and J by 0 bases, with 14 bases between. This CDR3 is CASSSLGQASGANVLTF. CDR3 nucleotide sequence: TGCGCCAGCAGCTCCCTGGGGCAGGCCTCTGGGGCCAACGTCCTGACTTTC.

The V gene is TRBV5-1, the J gene TRBJ1-2; a weak D match, TRBD1 (6 bases). This CDR3 is built from 15 residues. Deletions cut 4 bases from V and 5 bases from J, with 18 bases between. Germline V lookup: CDR1 SGHRS, CDR2 YFSETQ. The CDR3 protein is CASSVLPGEGYGYTF. The CDR3 coding sequence is TGCGCCAGCAGCGTATTACCAGGGGAGGGGTATGGCTACACCTTC.

The chain combines TRBV7-9 with TRBJ2-1, with 10 bases fitting TRBD2. After removal of 5 bases from V and 8 bases from J, the junction contained 18 bases not matched to a gene. The CDR3 totals 18 residues. Germline loops: CDR1 SEHNR, CDR2 FQNEAQ (reference sequence). The CDR3 DNA reads as TGTGCCAGCAGCGAAAATCGGGCTAGCGGGGGACCTAGGGATGAGCAGTTCTTC. Its translation is CASSENRASGGPRDEQFF.

The chain uses TRBV19 and TRBJ1-5; maybe TRBD1 (5 bases). Germline V gene sequence: CDR1 LNHDA, CDR2 SQIVND (reference sequence). The CDR3 loop spans 15 amino acids. With 5 bases removed from V and 7 bases from J, the gap between germline ends came to 18 bases. CDR3 coding DNA: TGTGCCAGTAGTTCAAAAGGACAAACCAACCAGCCCCAGCATTTT. The encoded protein is CASSSKGQTNQPQHF.

This rearrangement joins TRBV9 to TRBJ1-1; D possibly corresponds to TRBD1 (6 bases). The CDR3 spans 14 residues. CDR1 and CDR2 (germline): SGDLS, YYNGEE. The V gene lost 4 bases and the J gene lost 2 bases, with 12 bases spanning the gap. CDR3 amino acids: CASSKQTGNTEAFF. The CDR3 DNA is TGTGCCAGCAGCAAACAGACAGGCAACACTGAAGCTTTCTTT. Looking up the rest from reference TRBV9 and TRBJ1-1 gives the full variable domain: DSGVTQTPKHLITATGQRVTLRCSPRSGDLSVYWYQQSLDQGLQFLIQYYNGEERAKGNILERFSAQQFPDLHSELNLSSLELGDSALYFCASSKQTGNTEAFFGQGTRLTVV.

The chain combines TRBV30 with TRBJ1-1; TRBD1 might be the D (5 bases). The V end lost 0 bases, the J end lost 5 bases, and 10 bases lay between the germline ends. Germline values: CDR1 GTSNPN, CDR2 SVGIG (reference sequence). This CDR3 has 13 amino acids. CDR3: CAWSVLEGTEAFF. The CDR3 bases are TGTGCCTGGAGTGTACTGGAGGGGACTGAAGCTTTCTTT.

V usage is TRBV4-1 and J usage is TRBJ1-1; 8 nucleotides line up with TRBD1. The J segment lost 5 bases and the V segment lost 1 base, leaving 3 bases of the junction unmatched. The CDR3 totals 14 residues. Germline CDR1 is MGHRA and CDR2 is YSYEKL. The CDR3 loop reads CASSQVTGGTEAFF. The CDR3 bases are TGCGCCAGCAGCCAAGTCACAGGGGGAACTGAAGCTTTCTTT.

J is TRBJ2-7 and V is TRBV9; tentative D call: TRBD2 (6 bases). The CDR3 spans 16 residues. Per the germline V gene, CDR1 is SGDLS and CDR2 is YYNGEE. Trimming removed 4 bases from V and 0 bases from J, with 17 bases in between. For the CDR3, the DNA is TGTGCCAGCAGCCCCGAGGAGCGGGCAGGCTCCTACGAGCAGTACTTC. This sequence encodes CASSPEERAGSYEQYF.

This chain joins TRBV12-3 or TRBV12-4 and TRBJ1-3, with D unclear. The CDR3 covers 11 residues. The V gene lost 7 bases and the J gene lost 4 bases, with 5 bases spanning the gap. The CDR3 DNA is TGTGCCAGCAATATCGGAAACACCATATATTTT. Its protein is CASNIGNTIYF.

The V call is TRBV10-1, the J call TRBJ1-1, with D unresolved. V lost 3 bases and J lost 5, with 10 bases in between. The germline gives CDR1 WNHNN, CDR2 SYGVQD (reference sequence). This CDR3 is 13 amino acids long. The CDR3 DNA reads TGCGCCAGCAGTGAAACCCTCGGGACTGAAGCTTTCTTT. This encodes CASSETLGTEAFF.

This chain connects TRBV3-1 (or the pseudogene TRBV3-2) to TRBJ1-2; the D is unclear. Germline V gives CDR1 LGHDT, CDR2 YNNKEL (reference sequence). V lost 0 bases and J 1 base, leaving 9 bases between the germline ends. There are 15 residues in the CDR3. The CDR3 nucleotides read TGTGCCAGCAGCCAAGATCCACGGGGTAACTATGGCTACACCTTC. Translation gives CASSQDPRGNYGYTF.

The chain recombines TRBV5-1 with TRBJ2-2, with TRBD1 matching 10 bases. CDR3 length: 15 residues. The trim removed 2 bases at V and 7 bases at J, leaving 5 bases unmatched. Germline CDR1 and CDR2: SGHRS and YFSETQ. This chain's CDR3 is CASSFRQGASGELFF. As DNA, the CDR3 is TGCGCCAGCAGCTTCCGACAGGGGGCCAGCGGGGAGCTGTTTTTT.

The rearrangement uses TRBV5-3 and TRBJ1-5, with 8 bases lining up with TRBD1. TRBV5-3 is annotated as an ORF whose role is uncertain. This CDR3 has 19 residues. V trimming: 4 bases; J trimming: 0 bases; junction bases outside the gene matches: 15. DNA for the CDR3: TGTGCCAGAAGCCCCGAAAGACAGGGGTTGATTTATAGCAATCAGCCCCAGCATTTT. Translation gives CARSPERQGLIYSNQPQHF.

The V gene is TRBV24-1, the J gene TRBJ1-1; TRBD1 matches 7 bases. The CDR3 length is 14 residues. Germline V gene lookup returns CDR1 KGHDR and CDR2 SFDVKD. Germline trimming cut 7 bases from V and 1 base from J; bases unmatched to any gene: 5. The CDR3 DNA reads as TGTGCCACCAGCCGAGGGGACAGGAACACTGAAGCTTTCTTT. It is translated as CATSRGDRNTEAFF.

The V gene is TRBV19, the J gene TRBJ1-5; TRBD1 matches 9 bases. The V gene end was trimmed by 4 bases and the J gene end by 1 base; junction bases not matched to a gene: 2. In germline, CDR1 is LNHDA, CDR2 SQIVND (reference sequence). The CDR3 length is 15 residues. The CDR3 loop is CASSTGTGSNQPQHF. The CDR3 bases are TGTGCCAGTAGTACCGGGACAGGGAGCAATCAGCCCCAGCATTTT.

The chain employs TRBV5-6 and TRBJ1-4, with D perhaps TRBD1 (5 bases). CDR3 length equals 13 residues. Germline assignment: CDR1 SGHDT and CDR2 YYEEEE. V dropped 5 bases and J dropped 8 bases, with 13 bases sitting between them. The CDR3 here is CASSFLGGEKLFF. Written as DNA, the CDR3 is TGTGCCAGCAGTTTTCTCGGGGGGGAAAAACTGTTTTTT. The complete variable domain, with remaining parts taken from reference TRBV5-6 and TRBJ1-4, reads DAGVTQSPTHLIKTRGQQVTLRCSPKSGHDTVSWYQQALGQGPQFIFQYYEEEERQRGNFPDRFSGHQFPNYSSELNVNALLLGDSALYLCASSFLGGEKLFFGSGTQLSVL.

The genes are TRBV2 and TRBJ2-7, with a possible D match to TRBD1 (6 bases). V lost 8 bases and J lost 2, with 16 bases in between. CDR1 and CDR2 from the germline V gene are SNHLY and FYNNEI. CDR3 length equals 14 residues. This CDR3 reads CASRGTRDPYEQYF. The CDR3 nucleotides read TGTGCCAGCCGAGGGACACGAGACCCCTACGAGCAGTACTTC.

The chain recombines TRBV4-3 with TRBJ1-3; D gene ambiguous. Germline V gene sequence: CDR1 LGHNA, CDR2 YSLEER. The germline V and J ends were trimmed by 4 bases and 0 bases, with 13 bases remaining between them. The CDR3 has 16 amino acids. CDR3 in DNA: TGCGCCAGCAGCCGTTCACCCAGAAGCTCTGGAAACACCATATATTTT. Protein product: CASSRSPRSSGNTIYF.

The V gene is TRBV10-2, the J gene TRBJ2-1; D ambiguous. V was pared by 2 bases and J by 0 bases, with 8 bases between. The germline V gene encodes CDR1 WSHSY and CDR2 SAAADI. The CDR3 loop spans 15 amino acids. CDR3 in DNA: TGCGCCAGCAGTGAGGCCTCGAGCTCCTACAATGAGCAGTTCTTC. Amino acids: CASSEASSSYNEQFF.

This clone was recorded only once. For the CDR3, the DNA is TGTGCCAGCAGTTTTCGAGGACAGGTATCCTACGAGCAGTACTTC. It translates to CASSFRGQVSYEQYF. This rearrangement joins TRBV27 to TRBJ2-7; 7 bases fit TRBD1. Germline V gene lookup returns CDR1 MNHEY and CDR2 SMNVEV (reference sequence). This CDR3 has 15 amino acids. Germline trimming cut 3 bases from V and 1 base from J; bases unmatched to any gene: 6.

A note on this clone: Germline and junction disagree at one end, which may indicate a read error. CDR3 sequence (DNA): TGCGCCAGCAGTCAAGATAGTAGCAGGGGGAATAACTATGGCTACACCTTC. This gives the protein CASSQDSSRGNNYGYTF. This chain joins TRBV4-1 and TRBJ1-2, with 7 bases matching TRBD1. The CDR3 spans 17 residues. CDR1 is MGHRA and CDR2 is YSYEKL in the germline V gene.

The count of this clone is one. The CDR3 reads CASSLALTGWGEETQYF. The CDR3, as DNA: TGTGCCAGCAGTCTCGCCCTCACAGGTTGGGGGGAAGAGACCCAGTACTTC. This chain joins TRBV6-6 and TRBJ2-5; possibly TRBD2 for D (6 bases). The CDR3 extends over 17 amino acids. Germline V gene sequence: CDR1 MNHNY, CDR2 SVGAGI (reference sequence). The V and J ends lost 5 bases and 3 bases respectively, with 22 bases between them.

The chain uses TRBV5-8 and TRBJ2-7; TRBD1 is a possible D gene (6 bases). CDR1 and CDR2 (germline): SGHTS, YDEGEE. The CDR3 contains 15 residues. V was clipped by 5 bases and J by 7 bases, with 22 bases between them. CDR3 coding DNA: TGTGCCAGCAGGGAGGTCCGGGACACAAGGGGGGAGCAGTACTTC. Its protein product is CASREVRDTRGEQYF.

The chain links TRBV9 to TRBJ1-5; D gene ambiguous. Looked up from germline, CDR1 is SGDLS and CDR2 is YYNGEE. V was shortened by 0 bases and J by 0 bases, with 4 bases between the two germline ends. This CDR3 contains 14 residues. CDR3 region: CASSVAGSNQPQHF. Written as DNA, the CDR3 is TGTGCCAGCAGCGTAGCAGGTAGCAATCAGCCCCAGCATTTT.

This clone was detected once. This chain uses TRBV2 with TRBJ1-2, with 7 bases aligning to TRBD1. V lost 8 bases and J lost 4; bases outside the gene matches: 16. Germline values: CDR1 SNHLY, CDR2 FYNNEI. The CDR3 is 16 residues long. CDR3 sequence reads: CASPISRDSFLYGYTF. The CDR3 nucleotides read TGTGCCAGCCCCATTTCCCGGGACAGCTTCCTCTATGGCTACACCTTC.